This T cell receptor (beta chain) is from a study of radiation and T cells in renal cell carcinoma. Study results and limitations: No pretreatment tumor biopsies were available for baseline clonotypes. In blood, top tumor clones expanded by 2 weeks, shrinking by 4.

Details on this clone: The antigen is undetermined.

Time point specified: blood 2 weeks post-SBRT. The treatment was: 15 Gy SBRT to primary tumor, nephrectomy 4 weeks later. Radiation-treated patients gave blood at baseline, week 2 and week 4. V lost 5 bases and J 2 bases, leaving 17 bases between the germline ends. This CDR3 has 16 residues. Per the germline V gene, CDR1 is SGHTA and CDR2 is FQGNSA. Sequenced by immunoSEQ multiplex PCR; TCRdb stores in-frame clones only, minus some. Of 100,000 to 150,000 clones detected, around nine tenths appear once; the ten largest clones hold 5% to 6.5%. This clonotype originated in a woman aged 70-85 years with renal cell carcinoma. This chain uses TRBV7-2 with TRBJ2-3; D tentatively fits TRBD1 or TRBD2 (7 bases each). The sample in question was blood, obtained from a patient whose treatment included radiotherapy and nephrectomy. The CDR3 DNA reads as TGTGCCAGCAGCAGGGGGCGGGGGCCCCCCACAGATACGCAGTATTTT. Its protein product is CASSRGRGPPTDTQYF.